Below, 28 T cell receptor beta chains from the same sample are listed, as sequenced in a study of T cell changes during pregnancy in multiple sclerosis. The method was immunoSEQ multiplex PCR; TCRdb's version includes in-frame clones alone and lacks a portion of them. Of tens of thousands of clones detected, around 93% appear once; the ten largest clones hold roughly 0.52%. Sample: CD4+ T cells from peripheral blood mononuclear cells, taken in the third trimester of pregnancy. All receptors derive from a female donor with multiple sclerosis, enrolled in a pregnancy study.

The chain uses TRBV5-6 and TRBJ2-1; 8 nucleotides agree with TRBD2. After removal of 6 bases from V and 0 bases from J, the junction contained 5 bases not matched to a gene. The germline V gene encodes CDR1 SGHDT and CDR2 YYEEEE. This CDR3 has 15 amino acids. For the CDR3, the DNA is TGTGCCAGCACCGTAGCGGGACGCTCCTACAATGAGCAGTTCTTC. Amino acid sequence: CASTVAGRSYNEQFF.

The chain employs TRBV6-4 and TRBJ2-3; 9 nucleotides align to TRBD2. This CDR3 region has 13 residues. Germline CDR1 is MRHNA and CDR2 is SNTAGT. With V trimmed by 3 bases and J by 6 bases, 1 base remained unmatched. The CDR3 nucleotides are TGTGCCAGCAGTGAGCGGGAGGGGGATACGCAGTATTTT. Amino acids: CASSEREGDTQYF.

The rearrangement uses TRBV5-4 and TRBJ1-3; D is undetermined. The V gene lost 9 bases and the J gene lost 0 bases, with 16 bases spanning the gap. Germline V CDR1 and CDR2: SGHNT, YYREEE (reference sequence). The CDR3 has 15 amino acids. The CDR3 DNA reads as TGTGCCACCTCGGAGGCTCAGCACTCTGGAAACACCATATATTTT. Translation gives CATSEAQHSGNTIYF.

The CDR3, as DNA: TGTGCCAGCAGTGAAACCGGGATAGGCTACACCTTC. Residues: CASSETGIGYTF. This rearrangement joins TRBV2 to TRBJ1-2; D remains ambiguous. V was shortened by 2 bases and J by 8 bases, with 9 bases between the two germline ends. CDR3 length: 12 residues. Germline lookup yields CDR1 SNHLY and CDR2 FYNNEI.

The chain combines TRBV11-3 with TRBJ2-1, with 9 bases aligning to TRBD1. The CDR3 runs 15 residues. V lost 4 bases and J lost 4; bases outside the gene matches: 5. The germline V gene has CDR1 SGHNT and CDR2 YENEEA. Here the CDR3 DNA reads TGTGCCAGCAGCTCCCCGGGACAGGGATACAATGAGCAGTTCTTC. Its protein product is CASSSPGQGYNEQFF.

The chain has TRBV7-2 and TRBJ2-3; 11 nucleotides agree with TRBD2. The V gene's germline CDR1 is SGHTA and CDR2 FQGNSA. There are 17 residues in the CDR3. Trimming removed 1 base from V and 2 bases from J; junction bases left unmatched: 5. CDR3 region: CASSLVTSGAYTDTQYF. The CDR3 DNA reads TGTGCCAGCAGCTTAGTGACTAGCGGGGCCTACACAGATACGCAGTATTTT.

The chain uses TRBV7-3 and TRBJ2-5; 7 nucleotides line up with TRBD1. Trimming at V came to 4 bases and at J to 2 bases, leaving 4 bases not matched to a gene. This CDR3 contains 14 residues. Germline V gene lookup returns CDR1 SGHTA and CDR2 FQGTGA. DNA of the CDR3: TGTGCCAGCAGCTCACGACAGGGACAAGAGACCCAGTACTTC. It translates to CASSSRQGQETQYF.

This clone was counted a single time. The chain is built from TRBV5-1 and TRBJ2-1, with 13 bases that match TRBD2. Trimming cost V 4 bases and J 8 bases; bases outside gene matches: 9. The V gene's germline CDR1 is SGHRS and CDR2 YFSETQ. The CDR3 loop spans 16 amino acids. CDR3 in amino acids: CASSIGLAGVSDEQFF. The CDR3 DNA follows: TGCGCCAGCAGCATAGGACTAGCGGGAGTCTCGGATGAGCAGTTCTTC.

This chain joins TRBV28 and TRBJ2-6; 7 nucleotides match TRBD1. Germline V gene lookup returns CDR1 MDHEN and CDR2 SYDVKM. Trimming removed 8 bases from V and 2 bases from J; junction bases left unmatched: 6. The CDR3 length is 15 residues. The CDR3 is CASGGRGPGANVLTF. The CDR3 region has the DNA TGTGCCAGCGGGGGAAGGGGGCCTGGGGCCAACGTCCTGACTTTC.

The gene calls are TRBV18 and TRBJ2-5; a possible D gene is TRBD2 (6 bases). Trimming pared 2 bases from V and 3 bases from J, leaving 10 bases between. The germline V gene encodes CDR1 KGHSH and CDR2 LQKENI. The CDR3 consists of 14 residues. The CDR3 bases are TGTGCCAGCTCACCAGCCGGGGGAAAAGAGACCCAGTACTTC. Its protein is CASSPAGGKETQYF.

V and J are TRBV5-4 and TRBJ1-4; 10 nucleotides agree with TRBD1. Germline CDR1 is SGHNT and CDR2 is YYREEE (reference sequence). This CDR3 is built from 17 residues. J gave up 0 bases and V 2 bases, and 4 bases lay outside the gene matches. This chain's CDR3 is CASSFGGQGATNEKLFF. In nucleotides, the CDR3 is TGTGCCAGCAGCTTCGGAGGACAGGGGGCAACTAATGAAAAACTGTTTTTT.

The chain couples TRBV18 to TRBJ1-5; possible D gene TRBD1, 6 bases. In germline, CDR1 is KGHSH, CDR2 LQKENI. The CDR3 contains 13 residues. Trimming pared 6 bases from V and 7 bases from J, leaving 13 bases between. The CDR3, as DNA: TGTGCCAGCTCCCAGGGGTTTGGGCAGCCCCAGCATTTT. This codes for CASSQGFGQPQHF.

This clone was counted only a few times. The chain employs TRBV13 and TRBJ1-1; D gene uncertain. Germline V gene data show CDR1 as PRHDT and CDR2 as FYEKMQ (reference sequence). The CDR3 totals 13 residues. The V and J ends lost 3 bases and 5 bases respectively, with 10 bases between them. CDR3 loop: CASSFPGGTEAFF. CDR3 bases: TGTGCCAGCAGCTTCCCGGGAGGGACTGAAGCTTTCTTT.

This chain joins TRBV5-1 and TRBJ1-2; a possible D gene is TRBD1 (5 bases). V dropped 4 bases and J dropped 3 bases, with 19 bases sitting between them. CDR3 length equals 16 residues. Germline V gene data show CDR1 as SGHRS and CDR2 as YFSETQ. The CDR3 nucleotides are TGCGCCAGCAGCACCGGCGGGGGGGGTAGAGACTATGGCTACACCTTC. Protein: CASSTGGGGRDYGYTF.

The chain couples TRBV18 to TRBJ2-2; TRBD2 might be the D (6 bases). The CDR3 extends over 15 amino acids. V lost 1 base, J lost 6 bases, and 12 bases lay in between. CDR1 KGHSH and CDR2 LQKENI come from the germline V gene. DNA of the CDR3: TGTGCCAGCTCACCACGGCAGGGAGGAGCCGGGGAGCTGTTTTTT. Protein: CASSPRQGGAGELFF.

V is TRBV29-1 and J is TRBJ2-5; 11 bases align to TRBD2. V lost 5 bases and J lost 5; bases outside the gene matches: 7. The CDR3 totals 14 residues. Germline V gene sequence: CDR1 SQVTM, CDR2 ANQGSEA. DNA for the CDR3: TGCAGCGTTTCTGTAGCGGGAGGGCAGGAGACCCAGTACTTC. It specifies CSVSVAGGQETQYF.

The DNA for the CDR3 is TGTGCCAGTAGTCCGCGGGTGAGTTGGACTAGCGGGAGGGAGGTCTACGAGCAGTACTTC. Protein sequence: CASSPRVSWTSGREVYEQYF. This chain links TRBV19 with TRBJ2-7; the match to TRBD2 covers 15 bases. Germline CDR1 and CDR2: LNHDA and SQIVND (reference sequence). J gave up 3 bases and V 5 bases, and 17 bases lay outside the gene matches. This CDR3 is built from 20 residues. The variable domain in full, completed from reference TRBV19 and TRBJ2-7, reads DGGITQSPKYLFRKEGQNVTLSCEQNLNHDAMYWYRQDPGQGLRLIYYSQIVNDFQKGDIAEGYSVSREKKESFPLTVTSAQKNPTAFYLCASSPRVSWTSGREVYEQYFGPGTRLTVT.

DNA of the CDR3: TGTGCCAGCAGCCGACGGACTTCCTATGGCTACACCTTC. It codes for CASSRRTSYGYTF. This chain links TRBV28 with TRBJ1-2; D is unresolved. CDR3 length equals 13 residues. Per the germline V gene, CDR1 is MDHEN and CDR2 is SYDVKM. The V and J ends lost 6 bases and 4 bases respectively, with 12 bases between them.

The rearrangement uses TRBV7-2 and TRBJ1-1; a possible D gene is TRBD1 (5 bases). CDR3 length: 13 residues. V lost 5 bases and J 11 bases, leaving 18 bases between the germline ends. Germline CDR1 is SGHTA and CDR2 is FQGNSA. This chain's CDR3 is CASSPFWGEGAFF. The DNA of the CDR3 is TGTGCCAGCAGCCCCTTTTGGGGGGAGGGTGCTTTCTTT. Based on the CDR3 plus reference TRBV7-2 and TRBJ1-1, the full variable domain is GAGVSQSPSNKVTEKGKDVELRCDPISGHTALYWYRQSLGQGLEFLIYFQGNSAPDKSGLPSDRFSAERTGGSVSTLTIQRTQQEDSAVYLCASSPFWGEGAFFGQGTRLTVV.

This sequence joins TRBV25-1 and TRBJ2-1; 9 bases line up with TRBD1. V shed 2 bases and J 6 bases; nucleotides not matched to a gene: 5. The CDR3 is made up of 15 amino acids. Germline V gene lookup returns CDR1 MGHDK and CDR2 SYGVNS. CDR3 nucleotides: TGTGCCAGCAGTGAACAAGGACAGGGGACCAATGAGCAGTTCTTC. It translates to CASSEQGQGTNEQFF.

This clone was detected once. V usage is TRBV2 and J usage is TRBJ1-4; 9 bases are shared with TRBD1. This CDR3 has 14 residues. The V segment lost 7 bases and the J segment 5 bases; nucleotides outside the gene matches: 5. The germline V gene encodes CDR1 SNHLY and CDR2 FYNNEI. The chain's CDR3 is CASNSGTGNEKLFF. The CDR3 DNA reads TGTGCCAGCAACTCCGGGACAGGGAATGAAAAACTGTTTTTT. Full variable domain (rest looked up from reference TRBV2 and TRBJ1-4): EPEVTQTPSHQVTQMGQEVILRCVPISNHLYFYWYRQILGQKVEFLVSFYNNEISEKSEIFDDQFSVERPDGSNFTLKIRSTKLEDSAMYFCASNSGTGNEKLFFGSGTQLSVL.

This clone showed up just once. The V gene is TRBV4-3, the J gene TRBJ2-1, with TRBD2 matching over 9 bases. The germline V gene encodes CDR1 LGHNA and CDR2 YSLEER. V lost 1 base, J lost 7 bases, and 8 bases stayed unmatched. The CDR3 has 16 amino acids. The CDR3 spells CASSQAWAGGGNEQFF. The CDR3 DNA reads as TGCGCCAGCAGCCAAGCTTGGGCGGGAGGGGGGAATGAGCAGTTCTTC.

CDR3 region: CASSLAQGQTNTIYF. DNA of the CDR3: TGTGCCAGCAGCTTGGCACAGGGGCAAACAAACACCATATATTTT. The V gene is TRBV5-8, the J gene TRBJ1-3; 7 bases are a match to TRBD1. This CDR3 is 15 amino acids long. Germline V gives CDR1 SGHTS, CDR2 YDEGEE. With 0 bases clipped from V and 6 bases from J, the junction kept 6 bases outside the gene matches.

As regards this clone: Compared with germline, one end of the junction differs, possibly owing to a read error. The J gene is TRBJ2-5, the V gene TRBV15, with 10 bases matching TRBD2. This CDR3 comprises 16 residues. Germline V lookup: CDR1 LNHNV, CDR2 YYDKDF (reference sequence). CDR3 in amino acids: CVTSTRTSGGGETQYF. CDR3 bases: TGTGTCACCAGCACAAGGACTAGCGGAGGTGGGGAGACCCAGTACTTC.

V and J are TRBV5-4 and TRBJ2-1; a possible D gene is TRBD2 (6 bases). Trimming took off 5 bases at V and 0 bases at J, with 12 bases between the two ends. Germline CDR1 is SGHNT and CDR2 is YYREEE (reference sequence). The CDR3 runs 15 residues. CDR3: CASSGSGVSYNEQFF. The CDR3, as DNA: TGTGCCAGCAGTGGCTCGGGGGTCTCCTACAATGAGCAGTTCTTC.

This chain uses TRBV7-2 with TRBJ2-7, with 10 bases matching TRBD2. CDR1 SGHTA and CDR2 FQGNSA come from the germline V gene. The CDR3 totals 14 residues. After removal of 3 bases from V and 5 bases from J, the junction contained 4 bases not matched to a gene. CDR3 coding DNA: TGTGCCAGCAGCTTTAGAGCGGGAGGGGACGAGCAGTACTTC. Translating gives CASSFRAGGDEQYF.

The chain links TRBV13 to TRBJ2-5; D is perhaps TRBD2 (6 bases). The DNA end favors TRBJ2-7, so the J call may be wrong. Germline values: CDR1 PRHDT, CDR2 FYEKMQ (reference sequence). The CDR3 extends over 18 amino acids. DNA of the CDR3: TGTGCCAGCAGCCTCTTTTACGGCGGACTAAGTCCTCACTACGAGCAGTACTTC. Its translation: CASSLFYGGLSPHYEQYF.

This clone was seen only a few times. The CDR3 coding sequence is TGCGCCAGCAGCTCATCCCCTAGCGGGGGAACAGATACGCAGTATTTT. Residues: CASSSSPSGGTDTQYF. The chain uses TRBV5-1 and TRBJ2-3; 10 positions agree with TRBD2. The V and J ends lost 3 bases and 3 bases, in that order; junction bases with no gene match: 7. CDR3 length equals 16 residues. Germline V gene sequence: CDR1 SGHRS, CDR2 YFSETQ.